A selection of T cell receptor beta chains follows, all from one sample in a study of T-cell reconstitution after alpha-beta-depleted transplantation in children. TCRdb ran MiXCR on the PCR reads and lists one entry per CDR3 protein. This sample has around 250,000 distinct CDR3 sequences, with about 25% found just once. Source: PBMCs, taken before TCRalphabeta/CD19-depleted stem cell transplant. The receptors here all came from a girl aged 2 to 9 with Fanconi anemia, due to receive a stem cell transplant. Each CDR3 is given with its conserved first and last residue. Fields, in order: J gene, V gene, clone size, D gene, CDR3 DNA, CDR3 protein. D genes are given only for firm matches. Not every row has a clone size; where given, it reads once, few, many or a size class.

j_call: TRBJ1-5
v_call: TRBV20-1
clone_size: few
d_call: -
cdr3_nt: TGCAGTGCTAGTAGTGGGATCAATCAGCCCCAGCATTTT
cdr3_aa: CSASSGINQPQHF

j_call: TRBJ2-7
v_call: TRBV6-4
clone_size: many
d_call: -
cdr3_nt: TGTGCCAGCAGCCCCCATGGACCTATAGTTGATGAAGGGCAGTACTTC
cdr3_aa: CASSPHGPIVDEGQYF

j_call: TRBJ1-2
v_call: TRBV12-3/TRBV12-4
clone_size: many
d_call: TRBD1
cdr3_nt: TGTGCCAGCAGCTTGGGACAGGGGGCTGGCTACACCTTC
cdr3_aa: CASSLGQGAGYTF

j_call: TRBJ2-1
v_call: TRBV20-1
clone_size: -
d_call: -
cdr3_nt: TGCAGTGCTAGAGTGGGGGCGCGGGCTGAGGAGCAGTTCTTC
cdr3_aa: CSARVGARAEEQFF

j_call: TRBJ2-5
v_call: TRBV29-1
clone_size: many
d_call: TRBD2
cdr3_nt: TGCAGCGTTGGACGGGAGGGTGAGACCCAGTACTTC
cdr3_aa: CSVGREGETQYF

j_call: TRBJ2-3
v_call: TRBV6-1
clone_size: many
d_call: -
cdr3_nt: TGTGCCAGCAGTGAAGCATACCCAACAGATACGCAGTATTTT
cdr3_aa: CASSEAYPTDTQYF

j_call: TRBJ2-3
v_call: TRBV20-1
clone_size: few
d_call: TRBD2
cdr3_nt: TGCAGTGCTTCTCCTTTAGCGGGAGGGGGCACAGATACGCAGTATTTT
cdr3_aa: CSASPLAGGGTDTQYF

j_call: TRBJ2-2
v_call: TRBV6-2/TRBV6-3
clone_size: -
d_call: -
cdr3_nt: TGTGCCAGCATCGATCAGGGGCCTCACACCGGGGAGCTGTTTTTT
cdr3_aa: CASIDQGPHTGELFF

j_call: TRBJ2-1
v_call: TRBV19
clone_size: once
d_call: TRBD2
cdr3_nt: TGTGCCAGTAGTATAGGGACTAGCGGCGACAACAATGAGCAGTTCTTC
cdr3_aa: CASSIGTSGDNNEQFF

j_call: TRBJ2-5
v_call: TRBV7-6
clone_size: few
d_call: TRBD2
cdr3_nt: TGTGCCAGCAGGGCGGGAGGACCAGAGACCCAGTACTTC
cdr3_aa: CASRAGGPETQYF

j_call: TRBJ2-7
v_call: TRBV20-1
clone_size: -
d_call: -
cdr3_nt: TGCAGTGCTAGAGATCGGATCTACGAGCAGTACTTC
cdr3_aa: CSARDRIYEQYF

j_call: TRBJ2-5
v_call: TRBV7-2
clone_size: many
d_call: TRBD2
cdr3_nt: TGTGCCAGCACCCTAACCCCGGGACTAGCGGGGGGATCCCAGTACTTC
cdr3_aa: CASTLTPGLAGGSQYF

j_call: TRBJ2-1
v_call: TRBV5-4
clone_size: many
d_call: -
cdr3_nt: TGTGCCAGCAGCTTGGAACAGTACTCCTACAATGAGCAGTTCTTC
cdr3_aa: CASSLEQYSYNEQFF

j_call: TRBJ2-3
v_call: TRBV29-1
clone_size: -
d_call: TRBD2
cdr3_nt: TGCAGCGTTGATCTAGCGGACACAGATACGCAGTATTTT
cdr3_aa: CSVDLADTDTQYF

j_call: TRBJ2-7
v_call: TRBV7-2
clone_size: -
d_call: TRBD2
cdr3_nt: TGTGCCAGCACCGCCCTAGCGGGGGACTCCTACGAGCAGTACTTC
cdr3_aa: CASTALAGDSYEQYF

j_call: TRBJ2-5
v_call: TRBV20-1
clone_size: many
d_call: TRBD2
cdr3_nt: TGCAGTGCTACACTAAAACTAGCGGGCCAAGAGACCCAGTACTTC
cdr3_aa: CSATLKLAGQETQYF

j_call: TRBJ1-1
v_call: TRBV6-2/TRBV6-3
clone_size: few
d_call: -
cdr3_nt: TGTGCCAGCACCCCAGGGCATAAAAATAGGCGAAACACTGAAGCTTTCTTT
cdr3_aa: CASTPGHKNRRNTEAFF

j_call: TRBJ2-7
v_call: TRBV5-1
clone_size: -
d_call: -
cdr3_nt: TGCGCCAGCAGCCGGAGCGCTGGACCGTACGAGCAGTACTTC
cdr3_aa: CASSRSAGPYEQYF

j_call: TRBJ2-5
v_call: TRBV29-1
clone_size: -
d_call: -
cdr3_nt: TGCAGCGCTGGGACGGACCAAGAGACCCAGTACTTC
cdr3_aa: CSAGTDQETQYF

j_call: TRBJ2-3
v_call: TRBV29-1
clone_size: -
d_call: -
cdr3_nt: TGCAGCGTTGCCGGGACCGAGATTAGCACAGATACGCAGTATTTT
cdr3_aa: CSVAGTEISTDTQYF

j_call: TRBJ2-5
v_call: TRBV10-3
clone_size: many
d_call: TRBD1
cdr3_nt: TGTGCCATCAGTGAAGGACAGGGGGTAGTCGAGACCCAGTACTTC
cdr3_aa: CAISEGQGVVETQYF

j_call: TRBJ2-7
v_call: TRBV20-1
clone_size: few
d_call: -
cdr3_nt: TGCAGTGCTAATGGGGACGGAGTCTACGAGCAGTACTTC
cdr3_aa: CSANGDGVYEQYF

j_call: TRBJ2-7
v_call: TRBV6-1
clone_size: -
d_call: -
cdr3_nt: TGTGCCAGCAAAATATTCCGAAGTGGGCAGGGTGGCGAGCAGTACTTC
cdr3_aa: CASKIFRSGQGGEQYF

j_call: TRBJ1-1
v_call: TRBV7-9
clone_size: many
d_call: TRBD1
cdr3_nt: TGTGCCAGCAGCTACGGACAGGGAGTATCCCCGAACACTGAAGCTTTCTTT
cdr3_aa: CASSYGQGVSPNTEAFF

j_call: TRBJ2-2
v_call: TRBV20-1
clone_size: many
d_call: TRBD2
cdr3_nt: TGCAGTGCTAGCGGGAGGGCCGACACCGGGGAGCTGTTTTTT
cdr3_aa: CSASGRADTGELFF

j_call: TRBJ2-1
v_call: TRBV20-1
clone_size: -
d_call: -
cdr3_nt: TGCAGTGCTGCGGAGTATTACTATGGCGGCTCCTACAATGAGCAGTTCTTC
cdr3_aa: CSAAEYYYGGSYNEQFF

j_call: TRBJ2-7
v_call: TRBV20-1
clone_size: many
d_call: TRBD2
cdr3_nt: TGCAGCCAGGGAGGGACGTCCTACGAGCAGTACTTC
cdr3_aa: CSQGGTSYEQYF

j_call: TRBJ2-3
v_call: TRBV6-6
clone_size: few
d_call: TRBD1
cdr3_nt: TGTGCCAGCAGTGACCTGGACAGGGATACGCAGTATTTT
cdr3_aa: CASSDLDRDTQYF

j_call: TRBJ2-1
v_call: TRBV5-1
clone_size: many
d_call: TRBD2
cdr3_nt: TGTGCCAGCAGCTTAACTAGCGGCTCCTACAATGAGCAGTTCTTC
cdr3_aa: CASSLTSGSYNEQFF

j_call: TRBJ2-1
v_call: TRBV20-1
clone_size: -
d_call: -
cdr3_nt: TGCAGTGCTAGAGTTCCAGGGTCAACAGATGAGCAGTTCTTC
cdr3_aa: CSARVPGSTDEQFF

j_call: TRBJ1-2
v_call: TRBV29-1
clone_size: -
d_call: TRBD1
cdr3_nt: TGCAGCGTTGAAGATTGGGACAGACCTAACTATGGCTACACCTTC
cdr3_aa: CSVEDWDRPNYGYTF

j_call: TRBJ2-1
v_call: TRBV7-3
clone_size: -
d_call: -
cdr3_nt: TGTGCCAGCAGCTTCATGACGGGTCCCTACAATGAGCAGTTCTTC
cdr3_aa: CASSFMTGPYNEQFF

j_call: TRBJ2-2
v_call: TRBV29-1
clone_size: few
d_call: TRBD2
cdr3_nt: TGCAGCGTGTGGGGACTAGCTCCCGGGGAGCTGTTTTTT
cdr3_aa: CSVWGLAPGELFF

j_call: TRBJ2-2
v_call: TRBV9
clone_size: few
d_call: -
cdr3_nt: TGTGCCAGCAGCGCCAACCGTATAACCCCCACCGGGGAGCTGTTTTTT
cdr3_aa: CASSANRITPTGELFF

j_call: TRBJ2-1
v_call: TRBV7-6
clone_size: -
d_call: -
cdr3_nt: TGTGCCAGCAGCCCGGACTCCCCCCTTCCTAATGAGCAGTTCTTC
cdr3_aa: CASSPDSPLPNEQFF

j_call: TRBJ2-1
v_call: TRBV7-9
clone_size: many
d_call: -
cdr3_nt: TGTGCCAGCAGCTGGGCATACAATGAGCAGTTCTTC
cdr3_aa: CASSWAYNEQFF

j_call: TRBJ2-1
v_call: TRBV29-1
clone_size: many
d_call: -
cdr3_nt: TGCAGCGCGGATAGCGGCTCCTACAATGAGCAGTTCTTC
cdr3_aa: CSADSGSYNEQFF

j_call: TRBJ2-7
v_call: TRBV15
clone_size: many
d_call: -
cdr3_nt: TGTGCCACCAGCAGCAGGGCAGAGAACTACGAGCAGTACTTC
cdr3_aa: CATSSRAENYEQYF

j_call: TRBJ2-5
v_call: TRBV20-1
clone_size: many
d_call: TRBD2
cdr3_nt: TGCAGTGCTAGAAAGGCGCTAGCGGGGCTACAAGAGACCCAGTACTTC
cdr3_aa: CSARKALAGLQETQYF

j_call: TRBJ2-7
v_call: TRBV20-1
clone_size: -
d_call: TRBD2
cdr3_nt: TGCAGTGCCGATCTAAGCGGGAGGAACGAGCAGTACTTC
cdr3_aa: CSADLSGRNEQYF